This is a list of T cell receptor beta chains from one sample in a study of shared T cell receptors in the human thymus. Only in-frame clones appear in the TCRdb table, and some are missing; sequencing was by immunoSEQ multiplex PCR. The profile shows 450,000 to 650,000 clones, around three quarters of them singletons. Separately, the same data were catalogued under a study of human thymus T cells.

Sequencing was carried out using thymocytes. The receptors stem from a boy under two years old with a congenital heart defect. The CDR3 runs from the conserved cysteine through the conserved F or W. The order of the fields is clone size, J gene, V gene, D gene, CDR3 protein, CDR3 DNA. A D gene is named only where the DNA matches it firmly. For some rows the clone size is stated as once, few or many, or as a class when expanded; others skip it.

NA | TRBJ2-1 | TRBV7-9 | TRBD2 | CASSLDGTSGRSVDDEQFF | TGTGCCAGCAGCTTAGACGGGACTAGCGGGAGATCAGTGGACGATGAGCAGTTCTTC
once | TRBJ1-1 | TRBV19 | NA | CASSPRWGGDTEAFF | TGTGCCAGTAGTCCCCGGTGGGGGGGTGATACAGAAGCTTTCTTT
NA | TRBJ2-2 | TRBV19 | NA | CASSTPGGRMWVGELFF | TGTGCCAGTAGTACCCCAGGGGGGCGTATGTGGGTCGGGGAGCTGTTTTTT
once | TRBJ1-3 | TRBV15 | NA | CATSVQGGAGNTIYF | TGTGCCACCAGCGTTCAGGGAGGAGCTGGAAACACCATATATTTT
NA | TRBJ1-1 | TRBV5-1 | NA | CASSLYVWFEGLLNTEAFF | TGCGCCAGCAGCTTGTATGTATGGTTCGAGGGCCTATTGAACACTGAAGCTTTCTTT
NA | TRBJ2-5 | TRBV15 | NA | CATSRDGGQETQYF | TGTGCCACCAGCAGAGATGGAGGACAAGAGACCCAGTACTTC
NA | TRBJ2-2 | TRBV10-3 | TRBD2 | CAISEPGRDTGELFF | TGTGCCATCAGTGAGCCTGGGAGGGACACCGGGGAGCTGTTTTTT
NA | TRBJ2-1 | TRBV30 | NA | CAWSVGTSGINEQFF | TGTGCCTGGAGTGTAGGCACTAGTGGGATCAATGAGCAGTTCTTC
once | TRBJ2-3 | TRBV2 | TRBD2 | CASSAHPRLAGGEDTQYF | TGTGCCAGCAGTGCCCATCCACGACTAGCGGGAGGGGAAGATACGCAGTATTTT
NA | TRBJ2-7 | TRBV13 | TRBD2 | CASSPTSGRITYEQYF | TGTGCCAGCAGCCCGACTAGCGGGAGGATTACCTACGAGCAGTACTTC
NA | TRBJ2-7 | TRBV14 | NA | CASSQGPAAPATYEQYF | TGTGCCAGCAGCCAAGGGCCAGCCGCCCCAGCGACCTACGAGCAGTACTTC
NA | TRBJ2-7 | TRBV7-8 | NA | CASSLVDTYEQYF | TGTGCCAGCAGCTTAGTCGACACCTACGAGCAGTACTTC
NA | TRBJ2-1 | TRBV30 | TRBD2 | CAWSALAGRYNEQFF | TGTGCCTGGAGTGCCCTAGCGGGAAGGTACAATGAGCAGTTCTTC
NA | TRBJ2-4 | TRBV30 | TRBD2 | CAWSVGLAGIQYF | TGTGCCTGGAGTGTAGGGCTAGCGGGGATTCAGTACTTC
NA | TRBJ2-7 | TRBV10-3 | TRBD1 | CAISYRDRELYEQYF | TGTGCCATCAGCTACCGGGACAGGGAACTTTACGAGCAGTACTTC
NA | TRBJ1-1 | TRBV7-2 | NA | CASSSPSAGVEGLNTEAFF | TGTGCCAGCAGCTCCCCATCGGCCGGGGTAGAGGGCCTAAACACTGAAGCTTTCTTT
NA | TRBJ2-7 | TRBV12-5 | TRBD2 | CASGFGTPPGLAGWQEQYF | TGTGCTAGTGGTTTCGGAACTCCCCCGGGACTAGCGGGGTGGCAAGAGCAGTACTTC
NA | TRBJ2-2 | TRBV7-2 | TRBD2 | CASSLGLAGGPRNTGELFF | TGTGCCAGCAGCCTTGGACTAGCGGGAGGGCCTCGAAACACCGGGGAGCTGTTTTTT
few | TRBJ2-1 | TRBV19 | NA | CASSTAAGPYNEQFF | TGTGCCAGTAGTACAGCGGCTGGGCCCTACAATGAGCAGTTCTTC
NA | TRBJ1-2 | TRBV9 | TRBD1 | CASSVARQGRNGYTF | TGTGCCAGCAGCGTAGCGAGACAGGGGAGAAATGGCTACACCTTC
NA | TRBJ1-5 | TRBV6-5 | TRBD1 | CASSGGGAEPQHF | TGTGCCAGCAGTGGAGGGGGCGCGGAGCCCCAGCATTTT
NA | TRBJ1-2 | TRBV27 | TRBD1 | CASSPPGQGPVGGYTF | TGTGCCAGCAGTCCCCCGGGACAGGGGCCTGTAGGGGGCTACACCTTC
NA | TRBJ1-2 | TRBV2 | NA | CASSQNYGYTF | TGTGCCAGCAGTCAGAACTATGGCTACACCTTC
few | TRBJ2-7 | TRBV21-1 | NA | CASSKLAVNRAEQYF | TGTGCCAGCAGCAAACTAGCGGTAAATCGCGCCGAGCAGTACTTC